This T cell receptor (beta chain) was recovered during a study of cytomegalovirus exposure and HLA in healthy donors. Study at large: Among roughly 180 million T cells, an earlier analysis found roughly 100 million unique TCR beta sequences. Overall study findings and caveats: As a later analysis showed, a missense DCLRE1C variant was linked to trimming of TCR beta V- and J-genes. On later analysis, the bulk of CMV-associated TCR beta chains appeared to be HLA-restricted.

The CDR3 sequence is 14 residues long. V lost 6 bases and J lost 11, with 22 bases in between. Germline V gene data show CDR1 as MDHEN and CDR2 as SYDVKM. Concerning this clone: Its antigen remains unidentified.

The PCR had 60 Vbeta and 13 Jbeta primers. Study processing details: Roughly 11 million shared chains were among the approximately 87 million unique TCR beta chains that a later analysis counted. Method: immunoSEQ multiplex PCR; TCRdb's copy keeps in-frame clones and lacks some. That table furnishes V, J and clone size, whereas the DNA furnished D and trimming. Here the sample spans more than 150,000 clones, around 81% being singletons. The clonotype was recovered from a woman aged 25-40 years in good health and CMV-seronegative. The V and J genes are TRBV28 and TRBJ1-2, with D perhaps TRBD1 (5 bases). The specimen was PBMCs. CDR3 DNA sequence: TGTGCCAGCAGCATTTCGGGGGGGACTGGGGGGTACACCTTC. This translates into CASSISGGTGGYTF.